A selection of T cell receptor beta chains follows, all from one sample in a study of radiotherapy plus CTLA-4 blockade in lung cancer. TCRdb keeps only in-frame clones here, not all; method: immunoSEQ multiplex PCR. This sample has about 59,000 clones, with roughly 79% found just once. The sample consisted of peripheral blood, taken from a patient treated with radiotherapy plus ipilimumab. Receptors were obtained from a human donor with non-small cell lung cancer whose response to radiotherapy plus ipilimumab could not be evaluated. CDR3s include the opening cysteine and the closing phenylalanine or tryptophan. Fields, in order: V gene, clone size, J gene, D gene, CDR3 protein, CDR3 DNA. D genes are given only for firm matches. Size tells how often a clone was seen (once, few, many) or the class of an expanded clone, and some rows leave it out.

v_call: TRBV6-1; clone_size: -; j_call: TRBJ2-7; d_call: -; cdr3_aa: CASSEGWQVHEQYF; cdr3_nt: TGTGCCAGCAGTGAAGGTTGGCAGGTGCACGAGCAGTACTTC
v_call: TRBV28; clone_size: -; j_call: TRBJ2-3; d_call: -; cdr3_aa: CASSPPGSVTDTQYF; cdr3_nt: TGTGCCAGCAGTCCCCCGGGGAGTGTCACAGATACGCAGTATTTT
v_call: TRBV18; clone_size: -; j_call: TRBJ2-1; d_call: TRBD2; cdr3_aa: CASSPGLAGVDEQFF; cdr3_nt: TGTGCCAGCTCACCAGGACTAGCGGGAGTGGATGAGCAGTTCTTC
v_call: TRBV9; clone_size: -; j_call: TRBJ2-1; d_call: TRBD2; cdr3_aa: CASSVAAGLAGVNEQFF; cdr3_nt: TGTGCCAGCAGCGTAGCGGCGGGACTAGCGGGGGTCAATGAGCAGTTCTTC
v_call: TRBV5-1; clone_size: -; j_call: TRBJ2-3; d_call: TRBD1; cdr3_aa: CASRGQGARSDTQYF; cdr3_nt: TGCGCCAGTCGTGGACAGGGGGCAAGATCAGATACGCAGTATTTT
v_call: TRBV5-1; clone_size: -; j_call: TRBJ1-5; d_call: TRBD1; cdr3_aa: CASSLDRGQPQHF; cdr3_nt: TGCGCCAGCAGCTTGGACAGGGGACAGCCCCAGCATTTT
v_call: TRBV5-1; clone_size: -; j_call: TRBJ2-7; d_call: -; cdr3_aa: CASSLAHRGSYEQYF; cdr3_nt: TGCGCCAGCAGCCTGGCCCACCGAGGCTCCTACGAGCAGTACTTC
v_call: TRBV5-4; clone_size: -; j_call: TRBJ1-2; d_call: -; cdr3_aa: CASSLIAQLPYGYTF; cdr3_nt: TGTGCCAGCAGCTTGATTGCACAGCTTCCCTATGGCTACACCTTC
v_call: TRBV10-3; clone_size: -; j_call: TRBJ2-2; d_call: TRBD2; cdr3_aa: CAIGGLAGGPAGELFF; cdr3_nt: TGTGCCATCGGGGGACTAGCGGGGGGGCCCGCCGGGGAGCTGTTTTTT
v_call: TRBV11-3; clone_size: -; j_call: TRBJ2-2; d_call: TRBD1; cdr3_aa: CASSPDRGLHGELFF; cdr3_nt: TGTGCCAGCAGCCCGGACAGGGGGCTTCACGGGGAGCTGTTTTTT
v_call: TRBV29-1; clone_size: -; j_call: TRBJ2-3; d_call: TRBD1; cdr3_aa: CSVVGQGVGADTQYF; cdr3_nt: TGCAGCGTTGTTGGGCAGGGGGTGGGGGCAGATACGCAGTATTTT
v_call: TRBV9; clone_size: -; j_call: TRBJ2-7; d_call: -; cdr3_aa: CASSVGASYEQYF; cdr3_nt: TGTGCCAGCAGCGTAGGAGCCTCCTACGAGCAGTACTTC
v_call: TRBV4-3; clone_size: -; j_call: TRBJ1-6; d_call: -; cdr3_aa: CASSQLHGTDSSYNSPLHF; cdr3_nt: TGCGCCAGCAGCCAATTACACGGCACCGACAGTTCCTATAATTCACCCCTCCACTTT
v_call: TRBV7-9; clone_size: -; j_call: TRBJ2-2; d_call: -; cdr3_aa: CASSLAATGELFF; cdr3_nt: TGTGCCAGCAGCTTAGCGGCCACCGGGGAGCTGTTTTTT
v_call: TRBV29-1; clone_size: -; j_call: TRBJ1-2; d_call: -; cdr3_aa: CSVGGGRTMGYTF; cdr3_nt: TGCAGCGTAGGCGGGGGGCGAACTATGGGCTACACCTTC
v_call: TRBV7-2; clone_size: -; j_call: TRBJ1-6; d_call: TRBD1; cdr3_aa: CASSLGQGRALHF; cdr3_nt: TGTGCCAGCAGCTTAGGACAGGGGAGGGCCCTCCACTTT
v_call: TRBV29-1; clone_size: -; j_call: TRBJ2-7; d_call: -; cdr3_aa: CSVADRSEQYF; cdr3_nt: TGCAGCGTTGCGGACAGAAGCGAGCAGTACTTC
v_call: TRBV12-5; clone_size: -; j_call: TRBJ2-3; d_call: -; cdr3_aa: CASGPVGGDTQYF; cdr3_nt: TGTGCTAGTGGTCCGGTCGGGGGAGATACGCAGTATTTT
v_call: TRBV7-9; clone_size: -; j_call: TRBJ2-3; d_call: -; cdr3_aa: CASSLFGERFDTQYF; cdr3_nt: TGTGCCAGCAGCTTATTCGGGGAGAGATTTGATACGCAGTATTTT
v_call: TRBV5-6; clone_size: few; j_call: TRBJ1-1; d_call: -; cdr3_aa: CASSLRLAGTEAFF; cdr3_nt: TGTGCCAGCAGCTTGCGGCTAGCCGGCACTGAAGCTTTCTTT
v_call: TRBV25-1; clone_size: -; j_call: TRBJ2-5; d_call: TRBD1; cdr3_aa: CASSEVWVGQGRETQYF; cdr3_nt: TGTGCCAGCAGTGAGGTGTGGGTGGGACAGGGACGGGAGACCCAGTACTTC
v_call: TRBV7-9; clone_size: -; j_call: TRBJ2-3; d_call: -; cdr3_aa: CASSEETGRDTDTQYF; cdr3_nt: TGTGCCAGCAGCGAGGAGACAGGGCGGGATACAGATACGCAGTATTTT
v_call: TRBV19; clone_size: few; j_call: TRBJ1-1; d_call: -; cdr3_aa: CASSIRAGFWTEAFF; cdr3_nt: TGTGCCAGTAGTATACGTGCCGGGTTTTGGACTGAAGCTTTCTTT
v_call: TRBV2; clone_size: -; j_call: TRBJ2-2; d_call: -; cdr3_aa: CASSDTGFDTGELFF; cdr3_nt: TGTGCCAGCAGTGATACGGGTTTTGACACCGGGGAGCTGTTTTTT
v_call: TRBV29-1; clone_size: -; j_call: TRBJ2-7; d_call: TRBD1; cdr3_aa: CSVARGPSSYEQYF; cdr3_nt: TGCAGCGTTGCCAGGGGGCCGAGCTCCTACGAGCAGTACTTC
v_call: TRBV5-6; clone_size: -; j_call: TRBJ2-7; d_call: -; cdr3_aa: CASSLALASYEQYF; cdr3_nt: TGTGCCAGCAGCTTGGCTCTAGCGTCCTACGAGCAGTACTTC
v_call: TRBV18; clone_size: -; j_call: TRBJ1-2; d_call: -; cdr3_aa: CASSPIPGQPNYGYTF; cdr3_nt: TGTGCCAGCTCACCAATACCGGGACAACCTAACTATGGCTACACCTTC
v_call: TRBV5-1; clone_size: -; j_call: TRBJ2-6; d_call: TRBD1; cdr3_aa: CASSGRTGAHSGANVLTF; cdr3_nt: TGCGCCAGCAGCGGAAGGACAGGGGCCCACTCTGGGGCCAACGTCCTGACTTTC
v_call: TRBV29-1; clone_size: -; j_call: TRBJ1-1; d_call: TRBD1; cdr3_aa: CSVGQQGPSPYTEAFF; cdr3_nt: TGCAGCGTTGGGCAACAGGGGCCGTCTCCATACACTGAAGCTTTCTTT